These 27 T cell receptor beta chains were all obtained from the same sample, sequenced in a study of PD-L1 blockade in urothelial cancer. Time point described: peripheral blood 6 weeks after treatment start. Libraries were prepared by immunoSEQ multiplex PCR; TCRdb keeps only in-frame clonotypes and omits some of them. The sample records around 46,000 clones, roughly four fifths being singletons. The source was PBMCs, collected around atezolizumab (anti-PD-L1) treatment. The receptors were gathered from a man aged 55 to 70 with urothelial cancer.

The rearrangement uses TRBV29-1 and TRBJ2-2, with D maybe TRBD1 (5 bases). Germline V lookup: CDR1 SQVTM, CDR2 ANQGSEA. V was trimmed by 4 bases and J by 6 bases, leaving 9 bases between them. The CDR3 extends over 12 amino acids. CDR3 loop: CSVVAGPGELFF. CDR3 DNA sequence: TGCAGCGTTGTGGCAGGGCCCGGGGAGCTGTTTTTT.

The chain uses TRBV5-8 and TRBJ1-1, with TRBD1 as a possible D gene (6 bases). Germline loops: CDR1 SGHTS, CDR2 YDEGEE. The CDR3 totals 15 residues. The V end lost 7 bases, the J end lost 1 base, and 17 bases lay between the germline ends. The CDR3 here is CASYRLGHQNTEAFF. CDR3 nucleotides: TGTGCCAGCTACCGTCTGGGACACCAGAACACTGAAGCTTTCTTT.

This chain uses TRBV11-2 with TRBJ1-5; D ambiguous. The ends were cut back, 3 bases at V and 2 bases at J, with 11 bases in the middle. Germline CDR1 SGHAT, CDR2 FQNNGV. The CDR3 totals 15 residues. CDR3 sequence reads: CASSFRGGGNQPQHF. In DNA form, the CDR3 reads TGTGCCAGCAGCTTCCGAGGAGGAGGCAATCAGCCCCAGCATTTT. Supplemented by reference TRBV11-2 and TRBJ1-5, the full variable domain reads EAGVAQSPRYKIIEKRQSVAFWCNPISGHATLYWYQQILGQGPKLLIQFQNNGVVDDSQLPKDRFSAERLKGVDSTLKIQPAKLEDSAVYLCASSFRGGGNQPQHFGDGTRLSIL.

The chain uses TRBV7-9 and TRBJ2-7; D unresolved. This CDR3 is 14 amino acids long. Germline V gene lookup returns CDR1 SEHNR and CDR2 FQNEAQ (reference sequence). V gave up 1 base and J gave up 2 bases, with 9 bases separating them. Here the CDR3 reads CASSLDGGAYEQYF. CDR3 coding DNA: TGTGCCAGCAGCTTAGACGGTGGAGCCTACGAGCAGTACTTC. The full variable domain, rest sourced from reference TRBV7-9 and TRBJ2-7, is DTGVSQNPRHKITKRGQNVTFRCDPISEHNRLYWYRQTLGQGPEFLTYFQNEAQLEKSRLLSDRFSAERPKGSFSTLEIQRTEQGDSAMYLCASSLDGGAYEQYFGPGTRLTVT.

The J gene is TRBJ1-1, the V gene TRBV7-8; 7 positions match TRBD1. CDR1 and CDR2 (germline): SGHVS, FQNEAQ. The CDR3 length is 16 residues. V lost 2 bases, J lost 1 base, and 7 bases stayed unmatched. The CDR3, as DNA: TGTGCCAGCAGCTTATTACAGGGGAGAACGAACACTGAAGCTTTCTTT. Translated, it gives CASSLLQGRTNTEAFF.

The gene calls are TRBV28 and TRBJ2-7; D possibly corresponds to TRBD1 (5 bases). The V gene lost 5 bases and the J gene lost 7 bases, with 12 bases spanning the gap. The CDR3 sequence is 12 residues long. Germline V gives CDR1 MDHEN, CDR2 SYDVKM. In DNA form, the CDR3 reads TGTGCCAGCAGTCTGGTGGGGCAGGAGCAGTACTTC. Amino acid sequence: CASSLVGQEQYF.

CDR3 bases: TGTGCCTGGAAAAGGGCGGGGGGTGGAAACACCATATATTTT. Its protein is CAWKRAGGGNTIYF. The chain combines TRBV30 with TRBJ1-3; perhaps TRBD1 as D (5 bases). The V gene lost 4 bases and the J gene lost 3 bases, with 13 bases spanning the gap. Germline CDR1 and CDR2: GTSNPN and SVGIG (reference sequence). The CDR3 sequence is 14 residues long.

V gene TRBV5-1 combines with J gene TRBJ2-7; D gene unclear. Per germline, CDR1 SGHRS and CDR2 YFSETQ. This CDR3 spans 14 amino acids. V lost 2 bases and J lost 2, with 11 bases in between. CDR3 amino acids: CASSFGDKPYEQYF. As DNA, the CDR3 is TGCGCCAGCAGCTTTGGCGACAAGCCCTACGAGCAGTACTTC.

The gene calls are TRBV13 and TRBJ2-3; D is possibly TRBD1 (6 bases). Germline CDR1 reads PRHDT; CDR2 reads FYEKMQ (reference sequence). Trimming took 5 bases from V and 2 from J, leaving 14 bases between them. There are 15 residues in the CDR3. The CDR3 reads CASSPQGFPTDTQYF. The CDR3 DNA follows: TGTGCCAGCAGCCCCCAGGGGTTCCCCACAGATACGCAGTATTTT.

The CDR3 loop reads CASSRTGRDNSPLHF. In DNA, the CDR3 is TGTGCCAGCAGTAGGACAGGGCGGGATAATTCACCCCTCCACTTT. The chain recombines TRBV6-5 with TRBJ1-6, with 8 positions matching TRBD1. The CDR3 totals 15 residues. The germline gives CDR1 MNHEY, CDR2 SVGAGI. V gave up 5 bases and J gave up 5 bases; unmatched junction bases: 5.

The chain recombines TRBV11-2 with TRBJ1-4; TRBD1 matches 7 bases. With 6 bases clipped from V and 8 bases from J, the junction kept 9 bases outside the gene matches. The CDR3 spans 14 residues. Per the germline V gene, CDR1 is SGHAT and CDR2 is FQNNGV. Here the CDR3 reads CASRITGAGEKLFF. CDR3 in DNA: TGTGCCAGCAGGATTACAGGGGCGGGGGAAAAACTGTTTTTT.

The chain joins TRBV6-5 to TRBJ2-2; D is unclear. CDR3 length equals 13 residues. Germline loops: CDR1 MNHEY, CDR2 SVGAGI. V was clipped by 6 bases and J by 4 bases, with 9 bases between them. The chain's CDR3 is CASRPRSTGELFF. DNA of the CDR3: TGTGCCAGCAGACCGCGTTCCACCGGGGAGCTGTTTTTT.

Worth noting for this clone: A junction end diverges from the germline sequence, so it may reflect a read error. The gene calls are TRBV5-5 and TRBJ2-4; TRBD2 is a possible D gene (5 bases). The germline CDR1 and CDR2 sequences are SGHKS and YYEKEE (reference sequence). This CDR3 spans 14 amino acids. The CDR3 DNA reads as TGTGCCAGCACCTTGGGAGAGGTGAGAAACATTCAGTACTTC. It codes for CASTLGEVRNIQYF.

The chain has TRBV5-6 and TRBJ1-1, with unresolved D. The ends were cut back, 1 base at V and 1 base at J, with 8 bases in the middle. Germline V gene data show CDR1 as SGHDT and CDR2 as YYEEEE. This CDR3 comprises 14 residues. CDR3 nucleotides: TGTGCCAGCAGCTTGATGGGCCCGAACACTGAAGCTTTCTTT. Amino acid sequence: CASSLMGPNTEAFF.

The CDR3 loop is CASSGLAVTGSGYEQYF. Written as DNA, the CDR3 is TGTGCCAGCAGTGGATTAGCGGTAACTGGGTCGGGCTACGAGCAGTACTTC. V usage is TRBV27 and J usage is TRBJ2-7; a possible D gene is TRBD2 (6 bases). The V gene's germline CDR1 is MNHEY and CDR2 SMNVEV (reference sequence). CDR3 length equals 17 residues. The V end was cut by 5 bases, the J end by 3 bases, with 23 bases between.

V gene TRBV28 combines with J gene TRBJ1-2; D remains ambiguous. The CDR3 runs 14 residues. CDR1 is MDHEN and CDR2 is SYDVKM in the germline V gene. Trimming cost V 6 bases and J 1 base, with 12 bases left between them. CDR3 residues: CASSSGGDNYGYTF. For the CDR3, the DNA is TGTGCCAGCAGCAGCGGCGGGGATAACTATGGCTACACCTTC.

This clone has a single count. The V gene is TRBV27, the J gene TRBJ2-7; TRBD2 matches 10 bases. Germline loops: CDR1 MNHEY, CDR2 SMNVEV (reference sequence). V gave up 2 bases and J gave up 5 bases; unmatched junction bases: 3. This CDR3 has 14 amino acids. CDR3 in DNA: TGTGCCAGCAGTTTAAGTACTAGCGGGAACGAGCAGTACTTC. The encoded protein is CASSLSTSGNEQYF.

This chain connects TRBV19 to TRBJ1-6, with TRBD1 matching 8 bases. Germline CDR1 LNHDA, CDR2 SQIVND (reference sequence). V was clipped by 8 bases and J by 6 bases; unmatched bases: 6. CDR3 length equals 14 residues. CDR3 region: CASGRGPVNSPLHF. DNA for the CDR3: TGTGCCAGTGGCAGGGGGCCGGTTAATTCACCCCTCCACTTT.

The rearrangement links TRBV28 to TRBJ2-3, with 9 bases aligning to TRBD2. V shed 11 bases and J 3 bases; nucleotides not matched to a gene: 9. The CDR3 extends over 14 amino acids. In germline, CDR1 is MDHEN, CDR2 SYDVKM. CDR3 region: CAATPGLATDTQYF. In DNA form, the CDR3 reads TGTGCCGCAACACCGGGACTAGCAACAGATACGCAGTATTTT.

The V and J genes are TRBV10-3 and TRBJ2-1; 10 bases fit TRBD1. CDR1 and CDR2 from the germline V gene are ENHRY and SYGVKD. The CDR3 contains 17 residues. V gave up 6 bases and J gave up 2 bases; unmatched junction bases: 10. CDR3 sequence: CAISPASTGGAYNEQFF. CDR3 DNA sequence: TGTGCCATCAGCCCCGCATCGACAGGGGGCGCCTACAATGAGCAGTTCTTC.

The rearrangement links TRBV19 to TRBJ2-5, with 9 bases identical to TRBD1. This CDR3 is built from 14 residues. The V gene's germline CDR1 is LNHDA and CDR2 SQIVND (reference sequence). With 5 bases clipped from V and 3 bases from J, the junction kept 4 bases outside the gene matches. DNA for the CDR3: TGTGCCAGTAGTGTACAGGGGGCGAAAGAGACCCAGTACTTC. Translating gives CASSVQGAKETQYF.

V gene TRBV11-3 combines with J gene TRBJ2-1; TRBD1 matches at 12 bases. J lost 7 bases, V lost 2 bases, and 6 bases had no gene match. CDR1 and CDR2 (germline): SGHNT, YENEEA. CDR3 size: 16 residues. The CDR3 sequence: CASSLQGTGGWNEQFF. Here the CDR3 DNA reads TGTGCCAGCAGCTTACAGGGGACAGGGGGCTGGAATGAGCAGTTCTTC.

V usage is TRBV28 and J usage is TRBJ2-3; TRBD1 agrees at 7 bases. V gave up 1 base and J gave up 4 bases; unmatched junction bases: 5. Germline V gene lookup returns CDR1 MDHEN and CDR2 SYDVKM. The length of the CDR3 is 15 residues. The CDR3 region is CASSLFRGWADTQYF. The CDR3 bases are TGTGCCAGCAGTTTATTCAGGGGGTGGGCAGATACGCAGTATTTT.

About this clone itself: Other nucleotide sequences in the sample specify the same CDR3. V and J are TRBV5-1 and TRBJ2-7; TRBD1 matches 8 bases. The CDR3 length is 14 residues. CDR1 and CDR2 from the germline V gene are SGHRS and YFSETQ. J gave up 3 bases and V 4 bases, and 6 bases lay outside the gene matches. The CDR3: CASSLGQGGYEQYF. CDR3 DNA sequence: TGCGCCAGCAGCCTTGGACAGGGAGGCTACGAGCAGTACTTC.

The V and J genes are TRBV6-1 and TRBJ1-2; D is ambiguous. The CDR3 runs to 14 residues. Trimming cost V 7 bases and J 2 bases, with 14 bases left between them. Looked up from germline, CDR1 is MNHNS and CDR2 is SASEGT. The CDR3 sequence is CASTVNPQNYGYTF. DNA for the CDR3: TGTGCCAGCACCGTGAATCCCCAGAACTATGGCTACACCTTC.

The chain recombines TRBV5-1 with TRBJ2-1; D remains ambiguous. CDR1 is SGHRS, CDR2 YFSETQ, per germline. This CDR3 is built from 16 residues. Trimming pared 0 bases from V and 6 bases from J, leaving 16 bases between. CDR3 coding DNA: TGCGCCAGCAGCTTGGGAGGTAGCATTATGAGCAATGAGCAGTTCTTC. Translated, it gives CASSLGGSIMSNEQFF.

This chain uses TRBV6-1 with TRBJ2-7; D gene uncertain. Trimming left V 8 bases short and J 2 bases short, with 13 bases between. The germline CDR1 and CDR2 sequences are MNHNS and SASEGT. The CDR3 spans 13 residues. The chain's CDR3 is CASQAEPPYEQYF. CDR3 in DNA: TGTGCCAGCCAGGCCGAACCCCCCTACGAGCAGTACTTC.